This TCR beta chain was identified during a study of blood T cell repertoires in COVID-19. Overall study context: The study drew acute and convalescent COVID-19 samples from the United States, Italy and Spain.

V was shortened by 4 bases and J by 5 bases, with 14 bases between the two germline ends. The germline gives CDR1 MNHEY, CDR2 SMNVEV (reference sequence). This CDR3 contains 14 residues. This clone has only one observation. Per the study methods: Quantification of nucleated cells was approximated via reference gene primer amplification. The table came from immunoSEQ multiplex PCR; TCRdb's copy has only in-frame clones and leaves some out. V, J and clone size are taken as reported in that table, and D and trimming were inferred from the DNA itself. The sample has around 150,000 clones; about 87% are singletons.

V usage is TRBV27 and J usage is TRBJ2-5; D is unresolved. This TCR came from a man between 45 and 60 years old with active COVID-19. The sample consisted of peripheral blood. The CDR3 DNA follows: TGTGCCAGCAGTTCCGCTAGGAAGAGTGAGACCCAGTACTTC. It encodes CASSSARKSETQYF.